The 6 T cell receptor beta chains below were found in one sample sequenced in a study of technical replicates of blood from several donors. Clones were sequenced by immunoSEQ multiplex PCR, and TCRdb holds only the in-frame ones, with some missing. The sample holds 85,000 to 90,000 clones; 85% to 95% are singletons and the top ten take under 0.3%. The specimen sequenced was T cells isolated from PBMCs. The receptors were sampled from a human donor in good health.

V usage is TRBV5-4 and J usage is TRBJ2-1, with 9 bases lining up with TRBD2. The germline V gene encodes CDR1 SGHNT and CDR2 YYREEE (reference sequence). The V and J ends lost 1 base and 3 bases, in that order; junction bases with no gene match: 5. The CDR3 length is 16 residues. DNA for the CDR3: TGTGCCAGCAGCTTGTCAGTAGCGGGGGTCTACAATGAGCAGTTCTTC. This translates into CASSLSVAGVYNEQFF.

This chain links TRBV2 with TRBJ1-2; no reliable D call. The CDR3 consists of 13 residues. Germline V gene data show CDR1 as SNHLY and CDR2 as FYNNEI. Trimming took 6 bases from V and 3 from J, leaving 11 bases between them. In DNA, the CDR3 is TGTGCCAGCAGCGTTACAGTAGACTATGGCTACACCTTC. Translation gives CASSVTVDYGYTF.

The V gene is TRBV7-6, the J gene TRBJ2-2; the match to TRBD2 covers 7 bases. CDR3 length: 19 amino acids. Germline V gene sequence: CDR1 SGHVS, CDR2 FNYEAQ. V lost 4 bases, J lost 6 bases, and 20 bases stayed unmatched. For the CDR3, the DNA is TGTGCCAGCAGCTCCTTAGGGGAGGGGAAATCATTCGGGGCCGGGGAGCTGTTTTTT. This encodes CASSSLGEGKSFGAGELFF.

The J gene is TRBJ1-3, the V gene TRBV10-3; D unclear. The CDR3 sequence is 15 residues long. Trimming took off 5 bases at V and 4 bases at J, with 15 bases between the two ends. From germline, CDR1 is ENHRY and CDR2 SYGVKD. The CDR3 region has the DNA TGTGCCATCAGTAAGGATCCCGGGGAAGGAAACACCATATATTTT. Translating gives CAISKDPGEGNTIYF.

This clone was found once. V gene TRBV11-2 combines with J gene TRBJ1-2; 10 positions match TRBD1. The CDR3 contains 14 residues. Germline CDR1 reads SGHAT; CDR2 reads FQNNGV. Trimming removed 3 bases from V and 7 bases from J; junction bases left unmatched: 5. Written as DNA, the CDR3 is TGTGCCAGCAGCTTGACAGGGGGCGCGGGTGGCTACACCTTC. It specifies CASSLTGGAGGYTF.

This clone was detected only a few times. This CDR3 reads CASSLGTGLNTEAFF. The DNA of the CDR3 is TGTGCCAGCAGCTTGGGAACAGGGTTAAACACTGAAGCTTTCTTT. This chain uses TRBV5-6 with TRBJ1-1, with D maybe TRBD1 (6 bases). Germline CDR1 is SGHDT and CDR2 is YYEEEE. The germline V and J ends were trimmed by 0 bases and 2 bases, with 11 bases remaining between them. The CDR3 is 15 amino acids.